The 29 T cell receptor beta chains below all came from one sample that was sequenced in a study of T-cell reconstitution after alpha-beta-depleted transplantation in children. This sample's TCRbeta library carried unique molecular identifier barcodes. Each CDR3 protein is one row after TCRdb ran MiXCR on the PCR reads. The data hold some 490,000 distinct CDR3 sequences, with around 12% observed a single time. Sample: PBMCs from the stem cell graft donor, taken from the stem cell graft. The source is a human donor who donated a stem cell graft to a child with combined immunodeficiency.

This clonotype has ten or more counts. CDR3 DNA sequence: TGTGCCAGCAGCTGGGTTGGTGGCTACACCTTC. This translates into CASSWVGGYTF. V and J are TRBV5-4 and TRBJ1-2; D is unresolved. The CDR3 length is 11 residues. V dropped 3 bases and J dropped 7 bases, with 7 bases sitting between them. Germline CDR1 is SGHNT and CDR2 is YYREEE (reference sequence). The full variable domain, with the rest looked up from reference TRBV5-4 and TRBJ1-2, is ETGVTQSPTHLIKTRGQQVTLRCSSQSGHNTVSWYQQALGQGPQFIFQYYREEENGRGNFPPRFSGLQFPNYSSELNVNALELDDSALYLCASSWVGGYTFGSGTRLTVV.

Ten or more counts support this clonotype. V gene TRBV20-1 combines with J gene TRBJ2-7, with D unresolved. Germline V gene data show CDR1 as DFQATT and CDR2 as SNEGSKA (reference sequence). V lost 0 bases to trimming and J lost 6 bases, with 15 bases between them. The CDR3 spans 14 residues. The CDR3 nucleotides read TGCAGTGCTAGAGATCGCTACCTCTCCGGCGAGCAGTACTTC. Translating it yields CSARDRYLSGEQYF.

The chain is built from TRBV27 and TRBJ1-5, with a possible D match to TRBD1 (6 bases). Trimming pared 5 bases from V and 5 bases from J, leaving 13 bases between. This CDR3 comprises 14 residues. Germline CDR1 reads MNHEY; CDR2 reads SMNVEV (reference sequence). For the CDR3, the DNA is TGTGCCAGCAGTCCGCTACAGGGTCATCAGCCCCAGCATTTT. Translation: CASSPLQGHQPQHF.

This clonotype was found a few times. The chain carries TRBV4-3 and TRBJ2-3; 9 nucleotides agree with TRBD1. V shed 1 base, J shed 3 bases, and the junction held 14 bases outside the gene matches. The CDR3 loop spans 19 amino acids. Germline CDR1 LGHNA, CDR2 YSLEER. DNA for the CDR3: TGCGCCAGCAGCCAAGGGACAGGGGCCAACCTTCCACAAACAGATACGCAGTATTTT. The encoded protein is CASSQGTGANLPQTDTQYF.

The chain links TRBV6-5 to TRBJ2-2, with D perhaps matching TRBD2 (5 bases). This CDR3 has 12 amino acids. Trimming removed 11 bases from V and 2 bases from J, with 9 bases in between. The germline gives CDR1 MNHEY, CDR2 SVGAGI. The CDR3 sequence: CAAGGNTGELFF. In DNA form, the CDR3 reads TGTGCCGCCGGAGGAAACACCGGGGAGCTGTTTTTT.

This clonotype was seen more than once but under ten times. CDR3 DNA: TGTGCCAGCAGCTTGATGGATGGGGTCACTGAAGCTTTCTTT. It specifies CASSLMDGVTEAFF. The rearrangement uses TRBV7-3 and TRBJ1-1, with unresolved D. Germline CDR1 and CDR2: SGHTA and FQGTGA. CDR3 size: 14 residues. The ends were cut back, 3 bases at V and 4 bases at J, with 12 bases in the middle.

This clonotype was found many times. The gene calls are TRBV6-5 and TRBJ1-3, with D uncertain. The CDR3 consists of 15 residues. Deletions cut 3 bases from V and 0 bases from J, with 9 bases between. From germline, CDR1 is MNHEY and CDR2 SVGAGI. The DNA of the CDR3 is TGTGCCAGCAGTTATGGACGTATCTCTGGAAACACCATATATTTT. Translated, it gives CASSYGRISGNTIYF.

This chain links TRBV15 with TRBJ2-5, with D perhaps being TRBD1 or TRBD2 (5 bases each). CDR1 is LNHNV and CDR2 is YYDKDF in the germline V gene (reference sequence). The CDR3 totals 15 residues. V was pared by 5 bases and J by 2 bases, with 15 bases between. CDR3 amino acids: CATSPRGSAQETQYF. The CDR3 region has the DNA TGTGCCACCAGCCCGAGGGGTAGCGCGCAAGAGACCCAGTACTTC.

The J gene is TRBJ2-1, the V gene TRBV7-9, with a weak D call TRBD2 (5 bases). CDR1 and CDR2 from the germline V gene are SEHNR and FQNEAQ (reference sequence). V gave up 0 bases and J gave up 6 bases, with 12 bases separating them. CDR3 length: 15 amino acids. CDR3 DNA sequence: TGTGCCAGCAGCTTAGCTTCGGGATCCAGCAATGAGCAGTTCTTC. Encoded protein: CASSLASGSSNEQFF.

This clonotype was found a few times. V is TRBV29-1 and J is TRBJ2-1; D is ambiguous. The V end was cut by 6 bases, the J end by 3 bases, with 6 bases between. The germline V gene encodes CDR1 SQVTM and CDR2 ANQGSEA. The CDR3 has 11 amino acids. This chain's CDR3 is CSVPSYNEQFF. The CDR3 bases are TGCAGCGTCCCCAGCTACAATGAGCAGTTCTTC.

This clonotype occurred many times. The V gene is TRBV5-6, the J gene TRBJ1-2, with TRBD1 identical over 11 bases. V was pared by 4 bases and J by 4 bases, with 9 bases of the junction left unmatched. Germline CDR1 and CDR2: SGHDT and YYEEEE. The CDR3 contains 16 residues. CDR3 in amino acids: CASSLIGQGAFYGYTF. The CDR3 DNA reads TGTGCCAGCAGCCTTATTGGACAGGGGGCGTTCTATGGCTACACCTTC.

V is TRBV12-3 or TRBV12-4 and J is TRBJ2-7, with D perhaps matching TRBD2 (7 bases). V was clipped by 6 bases and J by 0 bases, with 12 bases between them. This CDR3 region has 14 residues. The CDR3, as DNA: TGTGCCAGCAGCGCGGGGGCCGACTCCTACGAGCAGTACTTC. It yields the protein CASSAGADSYEQYF.

About this clonotype: Possible read error: a much larger clone is one base away. V usage is TRBV20-1 and J usage is TRBJ2-2, with TRBD2 matching 12 bases. CDR3 length: 16 residues. Germline CDR1 reads DFQATT; CDR2 reads SNEGSKA (reference sequence). The CDR3 DNA sequence: TGCTGTGCTAGACCACTAGCGGGAGGCCCCACCGGGGAGCTGTTTTTT. Protein product: CCARPLAGGPTGELFF.

V usage is TRBV18 and J usage is TRBJ1-5; D unclear. Germline values: CDR1 KGHSH, CDR2 LQKENI. CDR3 length: 13 residues. The V and J ends lost 2 bases and 7 bases respectively, with 9 bases between them. In DNA form, the CDR3 reads TGTGCCAGCTCACCATTTGCCGGGCAGCCCCAGCATTTT. Encoded protein: CASSPFAGQPQHF.

The chain couples TRBV7-2 to TRBJ2-7; possibly TRBD1 for D (6 bases). CDR1 is SGHTA and CDR2 is FQGNSA in the germline V gene. Between the trimmed V and J ends, which lost 5 bases and 7 bases, there was a span of 21 bases. The CDR3 spans 15 residues. The CDR3 region has the DNA TGTGCCAGCAGCCCCCCCGGGACAACCTTTCGGGAGCAGTACTTC. Its protein is CASSPPGTTFREQYF.

This clonotype has only a few counts. This rearrangement joins TRBV29-1 to TRBJ2-1; either TRBD1 or TRBD2 may supply D (5 bases each). The germline V gene has CDR1 SQVTM and CDR2 ANQGSEA. V was clipped by 8 bases and J by 1 base, with 15 bases between them. The CDR3 has 14 amino acids. The CDR3 loop is CSTRDPVSYNEQFF. CDR3 bases: TGCAGCACCAGGGACCCCGTGTCCTACAATGAGCAGTTCTTC.

Note on this clonotype: An end of the junction differs from the germline gene, which may be a read error. This chain uses TRBV5-5 with TRBJ2-7; TRBD2 aligns across 7 bases. CDR1 is SGHKS and CDR2 is YYEKEE in the germline V gene (reference sequence). CDR3 length: 12 residues. The CDR3 DNA follows: TGTGCCAGCAGCTCGCGTGGGGGGGAGCAGCACTTC. Translating gives CASSSRGGEQHF.

The J gene is TRBJ1-1, the V gene TRBV6-2 or TRBV6-3; no definite D call. Germline-derived CDR1 and CDR2 are MNHEY and SVGEGT. V lost 8 bases to trimming and J lost 0 bases, with 10 bases between them. This CDR3 contains 13 residues. The CDR3 DNA sequence: TGTGCCAGCGCCCCACGGATGAACACTGAAGCTTTCTTT. Translated, it gives CASAPRMNTEAFF.

Ten or more counts support this clonotype. The V call is TRBV10-3, the J call TRBJ2-5; maybe TRBD2 (6 bases). Trimming took 11 bases from V and 3 from J, leaving 16 bases between them. Germline CDR1 is ENHRY and CDR2 is SYGVKD. The CDR3 is 13 amino acids. CDR3 protein: CALGWRDEETQYF. In DNA, the CDR3 is TGTGCCCTGGGATGGCGGGACGAAGAGACCCAGTACTTC.

This clonotype was detected many times. J is TRBJ2-1 and V is TRBV5-1, with TRBD2 identical over 10 bases. The V gene's germline CDR1 is SGHRS and CDR2 YFSETQ. The CDR3 extends over 17 amino acids. With V trimmed by 0 bases and J by 9 bases, 12 bases remained unmatched. CDR3 DNA: TGCGCCAGCAGCTTGGCGGCTAGCGGGAGAGGCATGGGTGAGCAGTTCTTC. It encodes CASSLAASGRGMGEQFF.

This clonotype has only a few counts. The V gene is TRBV11-2, the J gene TRBJ2-2, with D tentatively TRBD2 (7 bases). Trimming took 7 bases from V and 7 from J, leaving 22 bases between them. The CDR3 contains 16 residues. The germline V gene encodes CDR1 SGHAT and CDR2 FQNNGV. This CDR3 is CASTRLGGGPVGELFF. The CDR3 bases are TGTGCCAGCACCCGTCTAGGGGGGGGGCCGGTCGGGGAGCTGTTTTTT.

This clonotype occurred a few times. The gene calls are TRBV19 and TRBJ1-5; the match to TRBD1 covers 10 bases. CDR1 LNHDA and CDR2 SQIVND come from the germline V gene (reference sequence). V lost 0 bases, J lost 3 bases, and 5 bases stayed unmatched. The CDR3 has 17 amino acids. This CDR3 is CASSIDLGTGVNQPQHF. The CDR3 DNA is TGTGCCAGTAGTATAGATTTGGGGACAGGGGTCAATCAGCCCCAGCATTTT.

This clonotype showed up just a few times. J is TRBJ2-7 and V is TRBV6-2 or TRBV6-3; 7 bases line up with TRBD2. The V and J ends lost 3 bases and 5 bases, in that order; junction bases with no gene match: 13. Germline V gene lookup returns CDR1 MNHEY and CDR2 SVGEGT. The CDR3 runs to 16 residues. The CDR3 protein is CASSYFAAGASDEQYF. As DNA, the CDR3 is TGTGCCAGCAGTTATTTTGCGGCGGGAGCTTCAGACGAGCAGTACTTC.

The chain uses TRBV7-2 and TRBJ2-3; D is unclear. CDR3 length: 15 residues. CDR1 is SGHTA, CDR2 FQGNSA, per germline. V was cut by 6 bases and J by 3 bases, with 16 bases left in between. CDR3 region: CASSLVGSRTDTQYF. DNA of the CDR3: TGTGCCAGCAGTTTGGTGGGGTCCCGGACAGATACGCAGTATTTT.

This clonotype was detected ten times or more. CDR3 residues: CATSWGNTGELFF. CDR3 DNA sequence: TGTGCCACATCTTGGGGGAACACCGGGGAGCTGTTTTTT. This sequence joins TRBV28 and TRBJ2-2; no definite D call. Germline V gene sequence: CDR1 MDHEN, CDR2 SYDVKM. The length of the CDR3 is 13 residues. Trimming removed 10 bases from V and 1 base from J, with 10 bases in between.

The chain links TRBV7-8 to TRBJ2-1, with a weak D call TRBD2 (6 bases). CDR1 is SGHVS and CDR2 is FQNEAQ in the germline V gene. The CDR3 is 17 residues long. V gave up 1 base and J gave up 7 bases, with 20 bases separating them. The chain's CDR3 is CASSLVGWRDPPNEQFF. The CDR3 bases are TGTGCCAGCAGCTTAGTCGGTTGGCGGGACCCGCCTAATGAGCAGTTCTTC.

This clonotype was counted a few times. The chain links TRBV12-3 or TRBV12-4 to TRBJ1-5; tentatively, D is TRBD1 (5 bases). V lost 2 bases and J lost 3, with 11 bases in between. The CDR3 is made up of 15 amino acids. The DNA of the CDR3 is TGTGCCAGCAGTTTAAGAGGGGTGCTCAATCAGCCCCAGCATTTT. Amino acids: CASSLRGVLNQPQHF.

V is TRBV11-2 and J is TRBJ2-5; no reliable D call. Trimming pared 5 bases from V and 3 bases from J, leaving 13 bases between. The CDR3 runs to 14 residues. The germline CDR1 and CDR2 sequences are SGHAT and FQNNGV. This CDR3 is CASSLNGLEETQYF. Here the CDR3 DNA reads TGTGCCAGCAGCCTCAACGGGCTAGAAGAGACCCAGTACTTC.

The V and J genes are TRBV7-2 and TRBJ2-1, with 12 nucleotides matching TRBD1. Trimming at V came to 4 bases and at J to 6 bases, leaving 10 bases not matched to a gene. The CDR3 runs 17 residues. CDR1 is SGHTA, CDR2 FQGNSA, per germline. The CDR3 loop reads CASSSPGQGAIGNEQFF. The CDR3 DNA is TGTGCCAGCAGCTCACCGGGACAGGGGGCTATCGGCAATGAGCAGTTCTTC. Using reference TRBV7-2 and TRBJ2-1 for the parts outside the CDR3, the full variable domain is GAGVSQSPSNKVTEKGKDVELRCDPISGHTALYWYRQSLGQGLEFLIYFQGNSAPDKSGLPSDRFSAERTGGSVSTLTIQRTQQEDSAVYLCASSSPGQGAIGNEQFFGPGTRLTVL.